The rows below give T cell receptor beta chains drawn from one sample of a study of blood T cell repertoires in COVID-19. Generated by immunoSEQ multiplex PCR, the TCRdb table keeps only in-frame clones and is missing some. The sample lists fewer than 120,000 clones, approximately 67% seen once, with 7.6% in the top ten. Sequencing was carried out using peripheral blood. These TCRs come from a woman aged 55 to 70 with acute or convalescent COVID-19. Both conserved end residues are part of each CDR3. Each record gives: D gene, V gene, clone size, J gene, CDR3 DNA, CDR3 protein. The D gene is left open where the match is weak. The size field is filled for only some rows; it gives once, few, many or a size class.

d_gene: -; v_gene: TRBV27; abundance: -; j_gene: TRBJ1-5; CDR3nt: TGTGCCAGCGGGCTGGGGCCAGGCTCACTTCCGAATCAGCCCCAGCATTTT; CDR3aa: CASGLGPGSLPNQPQHF
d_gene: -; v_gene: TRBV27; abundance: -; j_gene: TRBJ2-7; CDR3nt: TGTGCCAGCAGTTTATCTCCCCAGGGATCCCACGAGCAGTACTTC; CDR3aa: CASSLSPQGSHEQYF
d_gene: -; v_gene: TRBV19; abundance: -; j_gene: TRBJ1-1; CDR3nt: TGTGCCAGTAGTATAGTCGGAGCGGCTGAAGCTTTCTTT; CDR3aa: CASSIVGAAEAFF
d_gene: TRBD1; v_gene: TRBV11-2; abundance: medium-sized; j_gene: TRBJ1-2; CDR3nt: TGTGCCAGCAGCTCAGGGACAGTCAACGGCTACACCTTC; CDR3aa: CASSSGTVNGYTF
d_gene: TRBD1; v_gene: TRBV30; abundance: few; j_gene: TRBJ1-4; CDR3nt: TGTGCCTTCACTAAGGACAGGGAGAGAAGGAAACTGTTTTTT; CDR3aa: CAFTKDRERRKLFF
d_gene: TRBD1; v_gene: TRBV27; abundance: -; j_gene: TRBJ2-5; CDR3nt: TGTGCCAGCAGTCCCAGGACAGGGATGATAGAGACCCAGTACTTC; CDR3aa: CASSPRTGMIETQYF
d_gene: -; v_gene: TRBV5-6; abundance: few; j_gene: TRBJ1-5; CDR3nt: TGTGCCAGCAGCAGCGGGTGGGGGGGCGGTCAGCCCCAGCATTTT; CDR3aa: CASSSGWGGGQPQHF
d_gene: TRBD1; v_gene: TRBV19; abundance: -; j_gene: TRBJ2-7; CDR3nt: TGTGCCAGTAGTGTGGGACAGGGTGGTGAGCAGTACTTC; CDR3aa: CASSVGQGGEQYF
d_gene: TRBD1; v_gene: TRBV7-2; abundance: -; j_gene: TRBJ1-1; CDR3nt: TGTGCCAGCAGCTTTAAACAGGGGGGCACTGAAGCTTTCTTT; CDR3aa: CASSFKQGGTEAFF
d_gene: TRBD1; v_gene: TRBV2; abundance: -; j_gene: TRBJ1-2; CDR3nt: TGTGCCAGCAGTGCGCGACCGGGACAGGGAAGTGGCTACACCTTC; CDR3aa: CASSARPGQGSGYTF
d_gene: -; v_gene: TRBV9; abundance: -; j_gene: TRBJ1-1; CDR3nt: TGTGCCAGCAGCGTAGGCCCTTTCCCTGCCACAACTACGAACACTGAAGCTTTCTTT; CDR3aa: CASSVGPFPATTTNTEAFF
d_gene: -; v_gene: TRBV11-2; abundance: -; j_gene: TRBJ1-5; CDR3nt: TGTGCCAGCAGCTTAGGGACAGTCAATCAGCCCCAGCATTTT; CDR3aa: CASSLGTVNQPQHF
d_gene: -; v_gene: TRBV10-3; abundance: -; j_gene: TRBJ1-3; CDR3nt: TGTGCCATCTCGGCGGCGGGGGGAAACACCATATATTTT; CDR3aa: CAISAAGGNTIYF
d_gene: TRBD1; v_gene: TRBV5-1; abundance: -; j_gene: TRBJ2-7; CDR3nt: TGCGCCAGCAGCCCCCAGGGACAGGGCCCCTACGAGCAGTACTTC; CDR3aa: CASSPQGQGPYEQYF
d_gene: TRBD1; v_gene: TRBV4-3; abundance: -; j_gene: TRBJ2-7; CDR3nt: TGCGCCAGCAGCCAAGGGACAGGGCTCGAGCAGTACTTC; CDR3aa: CASSQGTGLEQYF
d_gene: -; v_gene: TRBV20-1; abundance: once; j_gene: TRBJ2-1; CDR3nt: TGCAGTGCTAGTAGGGCAGGGGTCAATGAGCAGTTCTTC; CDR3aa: CSASRAGVNEQFF
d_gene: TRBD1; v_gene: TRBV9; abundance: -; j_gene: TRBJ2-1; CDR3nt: TGTGCCAGCAGCCGCCGACAGGGCGGGTCCGATGAGCAGTTCTTC; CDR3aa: CASSRRQGGSDEQFF
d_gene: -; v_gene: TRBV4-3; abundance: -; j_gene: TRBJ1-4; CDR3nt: TGCGCCAGCAGCCAAGATTATAGGGGCGCAACTAATGAAAAACTGTTTTTT; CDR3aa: CASSQDYRGATNEKLFF
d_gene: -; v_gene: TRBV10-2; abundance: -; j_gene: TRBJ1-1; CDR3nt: TGCGCCAGCAGCCGGGAGAACACTGAAGCTTTCTTT; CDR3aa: CASSRENTEAFF
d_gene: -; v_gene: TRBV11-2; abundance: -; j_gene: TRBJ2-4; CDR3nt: TGTGCCAGCAGCGTACAGAGAGCCAAAAACATTCAGTACTTC; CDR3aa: CASSVQRAKNIQYF
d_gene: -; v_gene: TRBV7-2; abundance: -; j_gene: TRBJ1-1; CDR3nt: TGTGCCAGCAGCTTAAAGGTCCCGCGGGGCACTGAAGCTTTCTTT; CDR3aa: CASSLKVPRGTEAFF
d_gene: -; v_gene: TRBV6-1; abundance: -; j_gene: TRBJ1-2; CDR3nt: TGTGCCAGCAGTGAAATTTCTGCGGGAGGCTACACCTTC; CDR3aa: CASSEISAGGYTF
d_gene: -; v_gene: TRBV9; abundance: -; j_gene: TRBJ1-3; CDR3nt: TGTGCCAGCAGCGTAGGGACATCCGGAAACACCATATATTTT; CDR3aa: CASSVGTSGNTIYF